The 25 T cell receptor beta chains in this list originate from one sample, sequenced in a study of beta chain features in type 1 diabetes. TCRB transcripts that were expressed got sequenced, as all of the isolated RNA had been reverse transcribed. Only in-frame clones appear in the TCRdb table, and some are missing; sequencing was by immunoSEQ multiplex PCR. The data hold 200,000 to 250,000 clones, with over 8.5% observed a single time. Sequenced input: naive CD4+ T cells from blood. Receptor source: a woman under 30 in good health.

This clone turned up a few times. The chain links TRBV27 to TRBJ1-2, with D possibly matching TRBD1 (5 bases). The germline V gene has CDR1 MNHEY and CDR2 SMNVEV (reference sequence). This CDR3 has 13 amino acids. Trimming left V 6 bases short and J 4 bases short, with 12 bases between. The CDR3 DNA follows: TGTGCCAGCAGACGGGGGACGAGCTATGGCTACACCTTC. Protein product: CASRRGTSYGYTF.

This clone was detected a few times. This rearrangement joins TRBV6-4 to TRBJ2-1; no reliable D call. The V gene's germline CDR1 is MRHNA and CDR2 SNTAGT. The CDR3 extends over 16 amino acids. Trimming cost V 3 bases and J 0 bases, with 12 bases left between them. The CDR3 coding sequence is TGTGCCAGCAGTGAGAGAGGCGGTCTCTCCTACAATGAGCAGTTCTTC. This codes for CASSERGGLSYNEQFF.

This clone was found a few times. The chain is built from TRBV18 and TRBJ2-7, with D maybe TRBD2 (6 bases). Germline CDR1 is KGHSH and CDR2 is LQKENI. Trimming removed 0 bases from V and 3 bases from J, with 12 bases in between. This CDR3 is 15 amino acids long. The CDR3 region is CASSPPVTRLYEQYF. As DNA, the CDR3 is TGTGCCAGCTCACCACCTGTGACTAGGCTCTACGAGCAGTACTTC.

This clone was counted a few times. CDR3 sequence reads: CASHSRQLPDYGYTF. CDR3 in DNA: TGTGCCAGCCACTCTCGACAGCTCCCAGACTATGGCTACACCTTC. This chain joins TRBV18 and TRBJ1-2; TRBD1 might be the D (5 bases). The CDR3 extends over 15 amino acids. CDR1 is KGHSH and CDR2 is LQKENI in the germline V gene. With 8 bases removed from V and 3 bases from J, the gap between germline ends came to 19 bases. The variable domain in full, completed from reference TRBV18 and TRBJ1-2, reads NAGVMQNPRHLVRRRGQEARLRCSPMKGHSHVYWYRQLPEEGLKFMVYLQKENIIDESGMPKERFSAEFPKEGPSILRIQQVVRGDSAAYFCASHSRQLPDYGYTFGSGTRLTVV.

This clone was found a few times. This chain uses TRBV4-1 with TRBJ2-7; 10 nucleotides agree with TRBD2. V lost 3 bases, J lost 5 bases, and 7 bases stayed unmatched. Per germline, CDR1 MGHRA and CDR2 YSYEKL. This CDR3 region has 15 residues. CDR3 sequence (DNA): TGCGCCAGCAGCCACCTAGCGGGAGCACTCCACGAGCAGTACTTC. It translates to CASSHLAGALHEQYF.

The chain recombines TRBV5-5 with TRBJ2-2; no clear D gene. V gave up 1 base and J gave up 6 bases, with 13 bases separating them. The CDR3 totals 15 residues. Per the germline V gene, CDR1 is SGHKS and CDR2 is YYEKEE (reference sequence). DNA for the CDR3: TGTGCCAGCAGCTTGAAACACTCAGGCGCCGGGGAGCTGTTTTTT. This gives the protein CASSLKHSGAGELFF.

V and J are TRBV7-2 and TRBJ1-5; maybe TRBD1 (6 bases). The CDR3 length is 18 residues. V lost 2 bases to trimming and J lost 6 bases, with 23 bases between them. Germline V gene data show CDR1 as SGHTA and CDR2 as FQGNSA. The CDR3 DNA follows: TGTGCCAGCAGCTTACGTACAGGGCCCGCGATTGGAAGTCAGCCCCAGCATTTT. It specifies CASSLRTGPAIGSQPQHF.

This clone has a handful of counts. The rearrangement links TRBV5-1 to TRBJ2-2; weak D call: TRBD2 (6 bases). CDR3 length equals 17 residues. V shed 1 base and J shed 4 bases, with 17 bases lying between them. From germline, CDR1 is SGHRS and CDR2 YFSETQ. CDR3 nucleotide sequence: TGCGCCAGCAGCTTGAAACCTCTCGGGGGTAGCACCGGGGAGCTGTTTTTT. It is translated as CASSLKPLGGSTGELFF.

The rearrangement links TRBV6-1 to TRBJ1-6; 7 positions agree with TRBD1. The CDR3 runs to 13 residues. Germline loops: CDR1 MNHNS, CDR2 SASEGT. With 4 bases clipped from V and 9 bases from J, the junction kept 3 bases outside the gene matches. The CDR3 DNA follows: TGTGCCAGCAGTGTGCAGGGGGGTTCACCCCTCCACTTT. Translating gives CASSVQGGSPLHF.

In this sample, this clone turned up a few times. This chain connects TRBV6-1 to TRBJ2-1; 8 bases are a match to TRBD1. Germline CDR1 is MNHNS and CDR2 is SASEGT. The CDR3 consists of 13 residues. The trim removed 3 bases at V and 13 bases at J, leaving 8 bases unmatched. The CDR3 coding sequence is TGTGCCAGCAGTGAGACAGGGGCCATGATTCAGTTCTTC. This sequence encodes CASSETGAMIQFF.

This clone has only a few counts. The chain has TRBV10-3 and TRBJ1-2; D is unresolved. CDR3 length equals 13 residues. CDR1 is ENHRY, CDR2 SYGVKD, per germline. Trimming left V 8 bases short and J 1 base short, with 11 bases between. This CDR3 reads CAILGAYNYGYTF. DNA for the CDR3: TGTGCCATCCTCGGAGCTTATAACTATGGCTACACCTTC.

This clone was detected only a few times. The CDR3 protein is CAISETGWGTEAFF. The CDR3 bases are TGTGCCATCAGTGAGACAGGGTGGGGCACTGAAGCTTTCTTT. The gene calls are TRBV10-3 and TRBJ1-1, with a weak D call TRBD1 (6 bases). This CDR3 has 14 residues. The V gene's germline CDR1 is ENHRY and CDR2 SYGVKD. Trimming shortened V by 2 bases and J by 4 bases, and 11 bases separated the two germline ends.

This clone was counted between two and nine times. V and J are TRBV30 and TRBJ1-3; D gene ambiguous. The germline V gene has CDR1 GTSNPN and CDR2 SVGIG (reference sequence). The CDR3 sequence is 14 residues long. The V and J ends lost 3 bases and 0 bases respectively, with 9 bases between them. The CDR3 spells CAWSTQISGNTIYF. In DNA, the CDR3 is TGTGCCTGGAGCACACAGATCTCTGGAAACACCATATATTTT.

The chain recombines TRBV5-1 with TRBJ2-1, with TRBD2 matching over 7 bases. V lost 4 bases, J lost 5 bases, and 9 bases stayed unmatched. The length of the CDR3 is 15 residues. CDR1 is SGHRS, CDR2 YFSETQ, per germline. CDR3 residues: CASSPVGRGDNEQFF. The CDR3 DNA follows: TGCGCCAGCAGCCCGGTGGGCCGGGGGGACAATGAGCAGTTCTTC.

Written as DNA, the CDR3 is TGTGCCAGCAGCTCTAGGACAGGGATGAGGAGAACTGAAGCTTTCTTT. Amino acids: CASSSRTGMRRTEAFF. This chain connects TRBV7-3 to TRBJ1-1; 8 nucleotides line up with TRBD1. The trim removed 4 bases at V and 5 bases at J, leaving 12 bases unmatched. This CDR3 comprises 16 residues. The germline CDR1 and CDR2 sequences are SGHTA and FQGTGA.

This chain joins TRBV7-2 and TRBJ1-4, with a weak D call TRBD1 (6 bases). V shed 5 bases and J shed 6 bases, with 10 bases lying between them. The germline V gene has CDR1 SGHTA and CDR2 FQGNSA. The length of the CDR3 is 13 residues. The CDR3 region has the DNA TGTGCCAGCAGCCCAGGGACATATGAAAAACTGTTTTTT. Its translation is CASSPGTYEKLFF.

The gene calls are TRBV18 and TRBJ1-4; D remains unclear. In germline, CDR1 is KGHSH, CDR2 LQKENI. The ends were cut back, 4 bases at V and 6 bases at J, with 21 bases in the middle. There are 17 residues in the CDR3. CDR3: CASSQRVKTGSYEKLFF. The CDR3 DNA reads TGTGCCAGCTCACAACGAGTAAAGACCGGGAGCTATGAAAAACTGTTTTTT.

There are a few counts of this clone. The V and J genes are TRBV10-3 and TRBJ2-1; 8 bases fit TRBD2. The CDR3 consists of 14 residues. With 5 bases clipped from V and 3 bases from J, the junction kept 3 bases outside the gene matches. Germline assignment: CDR1 ENHRY and CDR2 SYGVKD. The CDR3 coding sequence is TGTGCCATCAGTTCCGGGACTAGCTACAATGAGCAGTTCTTC. It encodes CAISSGTSYNEQFF.

The rearrangement joins TRBV19 to TRBJ2-4; 9 positions match TRBD1. The CDR3 has 14 amino acids. Germline CDR1 reads LNHDA; CDR2 reads SQIVND (reference sequence). V was pared by 6 bases and J by 8 bases, with 8 bases of the junction left unmatched. The CDR3 protein is CASRKTGGLDIQYF. CDR3 nucleotide sequence: TGTGCCAGTAGGAAAACAGGGGGCCTAGACATTCAGTACTTC. The full variable domain, rest sourced from reference TRBV19 and TRBJ2-4, is DGGITQSPKYLFRKEGQNVTLSCEQNLNHDAMYWYRQDPGQGLRLIYYSQIVNDFQKGDIAEGYSVSREKKESFPLTVTSAQKNPTAFYLCASRKTGGLDIQYFGAGTRLSVL.

This clone was seen more than once but under ten times. The chain uses TRBV5-1 and TRBJ2-5; D is perhaps TRBD1 (5 bases). With 4 bases removed from V and 2 bases from J, the gap between germline ends came to 15 bases. Germline V gene sequence: CDR1 SGHRS, CDR2 YFSETQ. The CDR3 runs 15 residues. As DNA, the CDR3 is TGCGCCAGCAGCGAATTTTGGGGCGGACAAGAGACCCAGTACTTC. It yields the protein CASSEFWGGQETQYF.

With regard to this clone: Other nucleotide sequences from this sample produce the same CDR3. The chain uses TRBV9 and TRBJ1-5; D remains unclear. This CDR3 region has 13 residues. Germline V lookup: CDR1 SGDLS, CDR2 YYNGEE. The germline V and J ends were trimmed by 0 bases and 3 bases, with 4 bases remaining between them. CDR3 sequence (DNA): TGTGCCAGCAGCGTAGGCGACAATCAGCCCCAGCATTTT. It codes for CASSVGDNQPQHF.

This clone has at least ten counts. The sample has other DNA sequences that encode this CDR3 too. The chain carries TRBV7-2 and TRBJ1-1; D remains ambiguous. The CDR3 has 13 amino acids. V gave up 3 bases and J gave up 1 base, with 6 bases separating them. CDR1 and CDR2 (germline): SGHTA, FQGNSA. CDR3: CASSFRGNTEAFF. CDR3 sequence (DNA): TGTGCCAGCAGCTTCCGGGGGAACACTGAAGCTTTCTTT.

V is TRBV19 and J is TRBJ2-1; the D gene is possibly TRBD2 (6 bases). CDR1 and CDR2 from the germline V gene are LNHDA and SQIVND (reference sequence). This CDR3 comprises 16 residues. The germline V and J ends were trimmed by 0 bases and 3 bases, with 12 bases remaining between them. Written as DNA, the CDR3 is TGTGCCAGTAGTATAGATCGGGCTAGCGTCTACAATGAGCAGTTCTTC. Protein sequence: CASSIDRASVYNEQFF.

The genes are TRBV2 and TRBJ1-1; weak D call: TRBD1 (5 bases). The CDR3 is 16 amino acids. Trimming stripped 7 bases from V and 0 bases from J, with 18 bases between. CDR1 is SNHLY and CDR2 is FYNNEI in the germline V gene. CDR3 bases: TGTGCCAGCACCAAGAGAACAGGCGAGATGAACACTGAAGCTTTCTTT. Its translation is CASTKRTGEMNTEAFF. Filled out from reference TRBV2 and TRBJ1-1, the complete variable domain reads EPEVTQTPSHQVTQMGQEVILRCVPISNHLYFYWYRQILGQKVEFLVSFYNNEISEKSEIFDDQFSVERPDGSNFTLKIRSTKLEDSAMYFCASTKRTGEMNTEAFFGQGTRLTVV.

This rearrangement joins TRBV30 to TRBJ1-6; 8 bases are shared with TRBD1. Germline loops: CDR1 GTSNPN, CDR2 SVGIG (reference sequence). The CDR3 totals 15 residues. V was pared by 1 base and J by 7 bases, with 6 bases of the junction left unmatched. CDR3 in DNA: TGTGCCTGGAGTGGAGGACACAGGGGGAATTCACCCCTCCACTTT. Amino acids: CAWSGGHRGNSPLHF.